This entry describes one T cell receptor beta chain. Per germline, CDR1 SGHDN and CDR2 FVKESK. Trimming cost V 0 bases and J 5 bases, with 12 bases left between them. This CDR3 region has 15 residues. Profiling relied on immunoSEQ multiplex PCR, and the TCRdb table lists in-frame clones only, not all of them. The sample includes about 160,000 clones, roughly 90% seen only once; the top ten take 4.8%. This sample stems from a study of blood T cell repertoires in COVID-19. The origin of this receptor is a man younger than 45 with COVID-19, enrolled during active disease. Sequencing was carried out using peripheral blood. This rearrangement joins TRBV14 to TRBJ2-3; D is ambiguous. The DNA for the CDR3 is TGTGCCAGCAGCCAAGATCAGTACCCGGGAGATACGCAGTATTTT. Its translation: CASSQDQYPGDTQYF.